Listed here is a single T cell receptor (beta chain). TCRdb reprocessed the 5' RACE reads with MiXCR, giving one entry per CDR3 protein. The table records some 130,000 distinct CDR3 sequences, less than 6.5% of them present only once. The CDR3 length is 15 residues. Trimming took 4 bases from V and 2 from J, leaving 12 bases between them. Germline V CDR1 and CDR2: MGHRA, YSYEKL. This sample was taken from a study of T-cell memory formation after mild COVID-19. The chain joins TRBV4-1 to TRBJ2-1; tentatively, D is TRBD1 (5 bases). This clonotype originated in an adult woman who had mild COVID-19 (a few samples of this study predate the infection). Cell type and time point are not known. The sample was PBMCs or a T cell subset sorted from them (not recorded which). The chain's CDR3 is CASSLQVPTYNEQFF. The CDR3 DNA reads as TGCGCCAGCAGCCTACAGGTCCCCACCTACAATGAGCAGTTCTTC.